This T cell receptor (beta chain) was sequenced for a study of shared clonotypes between healthy human individuals. Study-level background: There were three CD4 naive, three CD4 memory, two CD8 naive and one CD8 memory plates per donor. General study findings and limits: Clonotype sharing among donors, it was expected, would be affected by sequencing depth.

Terminally differentiated effector memory CD45RA+ cells were excluded by CCR7 positive selection of CD45RO-negative cells. With respect to this clone: The antigen remains undetermined.

A roughly 220 ng quantity of DNA, 30,000 to 35,000 T cell genomes, went into the sorted-subset replicate PCRs. Profiling relied on immunoSEQ multiplex PCR, and the TCRdb table lists in-frame clones only, not all of them. The repertoire holds about 680,000 clones, with under 95% as singletons. The receptor's source is a man aged 25 to 40 in good health. Sequences were obtained from naive CD8+ T cells sorted from blood.

DNA of the CDR3: TGTGCCAGCAGCTGGGACTTATACAATGAGCAGTTCTTC. This gives the protein CASSWDLYNEQFF. The chain couples TRBV7-2 to TRBJ2-1, with D perhaps matching TRBD2 (6 bases). The ends were cut back, 4 bases at V and 4 bases at J, with 8 bases in the middle. This CDR3 contains 13 residues. CDR1 and CDR2 (germline): SGHTA, FQGNSA.